This is a list of T cell receptor beta chains from one sample in a study of OX40 agonist ivuxolimab in advanced cancers. Produced via immunoSEQ multiplex PCR; TCRdb's table is partial and in-frame only. The sample lists approximately 54,000 clones; roughly 90% were seen once. This specimen consisted of CD4+ or CD8+ T cells sorted from blood, obtained in a trial of the OX40 agonist ivuxolimab. The receptors stem from an adult with an advanced solid tumor such as melanoma, head and neck, liver or kidney cancer. CDR3s include the opening cysteine and the closing phenylalanine or tryptophan. A D gene is named only where the DNA matches it firmly. Clone size, where shown, is once, few, many, or a class for clones that have expanded.

J: TRBJ1-2; D: NA; V: TRBV5-6; size: NA; CDR3: CASSLWGSYGYTF; DNA: TGTGCCAGCAGCTTGTGGGGGAGCTATGGCTACACCTTC
J: TRBJ1-3; D: NA; V: TRBV6-1; size: NA; CDR3: CASSPLGSGNTIYF; DNA: TGTGCCAGCAGTCCTTTGGGCTCTGGAAACACCATATATTTT
J: TRBJ2-7; D: TRBD1; V: TRBV7-9; size: NA; CDR3: CASIAGGTGDSYEQYF; DNA: TGTGCCAGCATTGCTGGGGGGACAGGGGACTCCTACGAGCAGTACTTC
J: TRBJ2-7; D: TRBD1; V: TRBV9; size: NA; CDR3: CASSVGGQGPFEQYF; DNA: TGTGCCAGCAGCGTAGGGGGACAGGGCCCCTTCGAGCAGTACTTC
J: TRBJ2-5; D: NA; V: TRBV4-3; size: NA; CDR3: CASSQDLGIEPGETQYF; DNA: TGCGCCAGCAGCCAAGATTTAGGAATCGAGCCAGGGGAGACCCAGTACTTC
J: TRBJ2-2; D: NA; V: TRBV11-3; size: NA; CDR3: CASSSSGPYTGELFF; DNA: TGTGCCAGCAGCTCTTCCGGGCCCTACACCGGGGAGCTGTTTTTT
J: TRBJ2-1; D: NA; V: TRBV27; size: NA; CDR3: CASTLNSGGAYNEQFF; DNA: TGTGCCAGCACCCTCAACTCAGGCGGGGCCTACAATGAGCAGTTCTTC
J: TRBJ2-5; D: NA; V: TRBV27; size: NA; CDR3: CASSRDGGETQYF; DNA: TGTGCCAGCAGTCGGGATGGAGGGGAGACCCAGTACTTC
J: TRBJ2-1; D: NA; V: TRBV9; size: NA; CDR3: CASSGEGWRGEQFF; DNA: TGTGCCAGCAGCGGAGAGGGGTGGCGTGGTGAGCAGTTCTTC
J: TRBJ2-1; D: TRBD2; V: TRBV2; size: NA; CDR3: CARSTWREVYNEQFF; DNA: TGTGCCAGGAGTACATGGCGGGAGGTGTACAATGAGCAGTTCTTC
J: TRBJ1-1; D: NA; V: TRBV7-9; size: NA; CDR3: CASSPRQLNTEAFF; DNA: TGTGCCAGCAGCCCCCGACAGCTTAACACTGAAGCTTTCTTT
J: TRBJ2-3; D: TRBD2; V: TRBV19; size: NA; CDR3: CASSMGAGSGDTQYF; DNA: TGTGCCAGTAGTATGGGAGCGGGAAGTGGGGATACGCAGTATTTT
J: TRBJ2-1; D: TRBD2; V: TRBV27; size: NA; CDR3: CASSGEGEQFF; DNA: TGTGCCAGCAGTGGGGAGGGTGAGCAGTTCTTC
J: TRBJ2-1; D: TRBD1; V: TRBV7-9; size: NA; CDR3: CASSSLTGDNEQFF; DNA: TGTGCCAGCAGTTCACTGACAGGGGACAATGAGCAGTTCTTC
J: TRBJ2-1; D: TRBD2; V: TRBV7-2; size: NA; CDR3: CASRSSGGAVGQFF; DNA: TGTGCCAGCAGATCTAGCGGGGGGGCGGTTGGGCAGTTCTTC
J: TRBJ2-7; D: NA; V: TRBV25-1; size: NA; CDR3: CASSLGDPSYEQYF; DNA: TGTGCCAGCAGTCTAGGAGACCCCAGCTACGAGCAGTACTTC
J: TRBJ1-2; D: NA; V: TRBV19; size: NA; CDR3: CASTLGQHGYTF; DNA: TGTGCCAGTACCCTTGGACAACATGGCTACACCTTC
J: TRBJ1-5; D: NA; V: TRBV7-9; size: NA; CDR3: CASSPTVSNQPQHF; DNA: TGTGCCAGCAGCCCGACAGTTAGCAATCAGCCCCAGCATTTT
J: TRBJ2-7; D: NA; V: TRBV19; size: NA; CDR3: CASSIRDGYNEQYF; DNA: TGTGCCAGTAGTATACGGGACGGGTACAACGAGCAGTACTTC
J: TRBJ2-7; D: NA; V: TRBV19; size: NA; CDR3: CASSVATNYEQYF; DNA: TGTGCCAGTAGTGTAGCGACAAACTACGAGCAGTACTTC
J: TRBJ1-2; D: TRBD1; V: TRBV13; size: NA; CDR3: CASSLEGGRDGYTF; DNA: TGTGCCAGCAGCTTAGAAGGGGGCAGGGATGGCTACACCTTC
J: TRBJ1-1; D: NA; V: TRBV19; size: NA; CDR3: CASSMESGIEAFF; DNA: TGTGCCAGTAGTATGGAGTCGGGGATTGAAGCTTTCTTT
J: TRBJ1-1; D: TRBD1; V: TRBV7-6; size: NA; CDR3: CASSSRDSNTEAFF; DNA: TGTGCCAGCAGCTCCCGGGACAGCAACACTGAAGCTTTCTTT
J: TRBJ1-3; D: NA; V: TRBV4-1; size: NA; CDR3: CASSQDRAGGNTIYF; DNA: TGCGCCAGCAGCCAAGATAGGGCGGGTGGAAACACCATATATTTT
J: TRBJ2-2; D: NA; V: TRBV7-9; size: NA; CDR3: CASSPFLESTGELFF; DNA: TGTGCCAGCAGCCCCTTTTTGGAGAGCACCGGGGAGCTGTTTTTT
J: TRBJ2-7; D: NA; V: TRBV7-2; size: NA; CDR3: CASSLVGRNEQYF; DNA: TGTGCCAGCAGCTTAGTAGGTCGGAACGAGCAGTACTTC
J: TRBJ1-5; D: NA; V: TRBV30; size: NA; CDR3: CAWSVGKGDQPQHF; DNA: TGTGCCTGGAGTGTCGGGAAGGGAGATCAGCCCCAGCATTTT
J: TRBJ2-2; D: NA; V: TRBV6-5; size: medium-sized; CDR3: CASSYQETGELFF; DNA: TGTGCCAGCAGTTACCAGGAAACCGGGGAGCTGTTTTTT
J: TRBJ2-3; D: TRBD2; V: TRBV4-2; size: NA; CDR3: CASSQGEVGSGSIGTDTQYF; DNA: TGTGCCAGCAGCCAAGGAGAAGTCGGTAGCGGGAGTATTGGAACAGATACGCAGTATTTT
J: TRBJ2-3; D: TRBD2; V: TRBV7-8; size: NA; CDR3: CASSLGLAGATDTQYF; DNA: TGTGCCAGCAGCCTGGGACTAGCGGGGGCCACAGATACGCAGTATTTT
J: TRBJ1-2; D: NA; V: TRBV9; size: NA; CDR3: CASSEENRDYGYTF; DNA: TGTGCCAGCAGCGAGGAAAACCGGGACTATGGCTACACCTTC
J: TRBJ2-1; D: NA; V: TRBV4-1; size: once; CDR3: CASSPGPNEQFF; DNA: TGCGCCAGCAGCCCAGGTCCCAATGAGCAGTTCTTC
J: TRBJ1-1; D: NA; V: TRBV6-5; size: NA; CDR3: CASSYSARANTEAFF; DNA: TGTGCCAGCAGTTACTCGGCCAGGGCCAACACTGAAGCTTTCTTT
J: TRBJ2-3; D: TRBD2; V: TRBV10-3; size: NA; CDR3: CAISDTSSGGDTQYF; DNA: TGTGCCATCAGTGATACATCTAGCGGGGGAGATACGCAGTATTTT
J: TRBJ2-1; D: NA; V: TRBV6-1; size: NA; CDR3: CASTIDYYNEQFF; DNA: TGTGCCAGCACGATAGACTACTACAATGAGCAGTTCTTC
J: TRBJ2-1; D: NA; V: TRBV27; size: NA; CDR3: CASSLSMDNEQFF; DNA: TGTGCCAGCAGTTTATCAATGGATAATGAGCAGTTCTTC
J: TRBJ2-7; D: TRBD2; V: TRBV7-9; size: NA; CDR3: CASSFLAGGPHEQYF; DNA: TGTGCCAGCAGCTTTTTAGCGGGAGGGCCCCACGAGCAGTACTTC
J: TRBJ2-2; D: NA; V: TRBV4-1; size: NA; CDR3: CASSQAPQGTGELFF; DNA: TGCGCCAGCAGCCAAGCCCCCCAAGGGACCGGGGAGCTGTTTTTT
J: TRBJ2-1; D: TRBD2; V: TRBV7-3; size: once; CDR3: CASSFGLAGSQQFF; DNA: TGTGCCAGCAGCTTCGGACTAGCGGGAAGCCAGCAGTTCTTC
J: TRBJ2-3; D: NA; V: TRBV4-1; size: NA; CDR3: CASSHPAGSTDTQYF; DNA: TGCGCCAGCAGCCACCCAGCCGGGAGTACAGATACGCAGTATTTT
J: TRBJ2-1; D: NA; V: TRBV2; size: NA; CDR3: CASSEGGPEQFF; DNA: TGTGCCAGCAGTGAAGGGGGCCCTGAGCAGTTCTTC
J: TRBJ1-2; D: TRBD1; V: TRBV27; size: NA; CDR3: CASSYGTGAPFYGYTF; DNA: TGTGCCAGCAGTTACGGGACAGGGGCTCCCTTTTATGGCTACACCTTC
J: TRBJ2-1; D: NA; V: TRBV4-1; size: NA; CDR3: CASSHRHRSSYNEQFF; DNA: TGCGCCAGCAGCCATCGACACCGAAGCTCCTACAATGAGCAGTTCTTC
J: TRBJ2-2; D: NA; V: TRBV11-1; size: NA; CDR3: CASSLVRGELFF; DNA: TGTGCCAGCAGCTTAGTTCGGGGGGAGCTGTTTTTT
J: TRBJ1-5; D: NA; V: TRBV21-1; size: NA; CDR3: CASSNWKEGNSNQPQHF; DNA: TGTGCCAGCAGCAATTGGAAAGAAGGGAATAGCAATCAGCCCCAGCATTTT
J: TRBJ2-1; D: TRBD2; V: TRBV4-1; size: NA; CDR3: CASSQEQREMHYEQFF; DNA: TGCGCCAGCAGCCAAGAGCAGCGGGAGATGCATTATGAGCAGTTCTTC